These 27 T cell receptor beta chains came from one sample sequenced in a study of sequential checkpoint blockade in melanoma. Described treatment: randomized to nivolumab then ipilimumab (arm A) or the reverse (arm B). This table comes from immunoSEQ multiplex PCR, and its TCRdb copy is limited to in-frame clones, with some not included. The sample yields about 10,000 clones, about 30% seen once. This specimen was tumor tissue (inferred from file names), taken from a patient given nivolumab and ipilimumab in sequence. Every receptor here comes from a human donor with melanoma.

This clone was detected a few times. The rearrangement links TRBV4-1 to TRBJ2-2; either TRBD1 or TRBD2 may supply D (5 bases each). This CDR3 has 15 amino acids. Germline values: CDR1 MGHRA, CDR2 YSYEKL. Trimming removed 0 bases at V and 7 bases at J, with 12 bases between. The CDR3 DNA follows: TGCGCCAGCAGCCAAGATCTCCGGGGCGGCGGGGAGCTGTTTTTT. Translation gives CASSQDLRGGGELFF.

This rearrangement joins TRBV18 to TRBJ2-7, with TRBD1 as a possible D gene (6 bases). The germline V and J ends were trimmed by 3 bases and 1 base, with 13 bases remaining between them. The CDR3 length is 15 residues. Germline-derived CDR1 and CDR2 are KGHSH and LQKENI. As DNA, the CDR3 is TGTGCCAGCTCACCGGACTTACAGGGATCCTACGAGCAGTACTTC. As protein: CASSPDLQGSYEQYF.

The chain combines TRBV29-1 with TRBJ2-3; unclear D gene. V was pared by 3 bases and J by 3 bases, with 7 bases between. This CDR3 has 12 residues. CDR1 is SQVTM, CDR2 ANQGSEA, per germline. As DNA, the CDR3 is TGCAGCGTTGATGCCAGTACAGATACGCAGTATTTT. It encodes CSVDASTDTQYF.

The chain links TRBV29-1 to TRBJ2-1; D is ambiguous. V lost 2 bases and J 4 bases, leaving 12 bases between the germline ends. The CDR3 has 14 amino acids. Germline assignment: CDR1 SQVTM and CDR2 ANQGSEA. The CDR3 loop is CSVESPWGYNEQFF. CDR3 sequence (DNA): TGCAGCGTTGAATCCCCATGGGGTTACAATGAGCAGTTCTTC.

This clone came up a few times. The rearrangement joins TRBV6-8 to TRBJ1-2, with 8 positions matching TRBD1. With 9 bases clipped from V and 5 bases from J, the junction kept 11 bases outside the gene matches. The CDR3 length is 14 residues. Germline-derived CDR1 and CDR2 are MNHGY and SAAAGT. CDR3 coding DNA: TGTGCCAGTCGGTTGGCTACAGGGGGGTATGGCTACACCTTC. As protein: CASRLATGGYGYTF.

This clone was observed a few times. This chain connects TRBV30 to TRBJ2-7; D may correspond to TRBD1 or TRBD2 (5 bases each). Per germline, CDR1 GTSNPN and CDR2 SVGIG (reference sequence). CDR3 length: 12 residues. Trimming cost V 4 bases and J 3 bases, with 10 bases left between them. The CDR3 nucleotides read TGTGCCTGGACCCGGGACGGCTACGAGCAGTACTTC. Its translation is CAWTRDGYEQYF. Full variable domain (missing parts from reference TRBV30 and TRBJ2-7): SQTIHQWPATLVQPVGSPLSLECTVEGTSNPNLYWYRQAAGRGLQLLFYSVGIGQISSEVPQNLSASRPQDRQFILSSKKLLLSDSGFYLCAWTRDGYEQYFGPGTRLTVT.

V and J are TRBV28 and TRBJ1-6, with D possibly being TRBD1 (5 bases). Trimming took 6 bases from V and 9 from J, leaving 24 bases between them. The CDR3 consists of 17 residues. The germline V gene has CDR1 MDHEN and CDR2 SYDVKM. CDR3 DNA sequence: TGTGCCAGCAGGCTAATTGCGGGATCGGGGCTAAGTTCACCCCTCCACTTT. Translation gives CASRLIAGSGLSSPLHF.

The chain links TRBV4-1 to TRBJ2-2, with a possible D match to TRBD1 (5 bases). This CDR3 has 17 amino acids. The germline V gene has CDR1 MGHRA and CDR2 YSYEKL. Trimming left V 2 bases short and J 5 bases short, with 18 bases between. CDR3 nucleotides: TGCGCCAGCAGCCAACTCTTTAGGGGCGGAAGTACCGGGGAGCTGTTTTTT. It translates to CASSQLFRGGSTGELFF.

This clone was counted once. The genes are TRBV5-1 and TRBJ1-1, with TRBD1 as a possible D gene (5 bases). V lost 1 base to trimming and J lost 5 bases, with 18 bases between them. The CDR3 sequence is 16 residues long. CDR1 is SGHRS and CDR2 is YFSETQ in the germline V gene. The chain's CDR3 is CASSLNFGQGGTEAFF. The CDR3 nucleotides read TGCGCCAGCAGCTTGAATTTTGGGCAGGGAGGGACTGAAGCTTTCTTT.

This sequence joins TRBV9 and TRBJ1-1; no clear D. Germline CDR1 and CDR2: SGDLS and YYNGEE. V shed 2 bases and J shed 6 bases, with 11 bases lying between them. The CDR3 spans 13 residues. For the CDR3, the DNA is TGTGCCAGCAGCGTCCGAGTGGGGTCTGAAGCTTTCTTT. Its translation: CASSVRVGSEAFF.

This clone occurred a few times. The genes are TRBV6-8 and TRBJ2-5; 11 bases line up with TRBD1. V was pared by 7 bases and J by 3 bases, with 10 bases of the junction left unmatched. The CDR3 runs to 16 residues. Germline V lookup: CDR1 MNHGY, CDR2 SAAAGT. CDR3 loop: CASKRTPGQGEETQYF. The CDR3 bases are TGTGCCAGCAAGAGGACCCCGGGACAGGGGGAAGAGACCCAGTACTTC.

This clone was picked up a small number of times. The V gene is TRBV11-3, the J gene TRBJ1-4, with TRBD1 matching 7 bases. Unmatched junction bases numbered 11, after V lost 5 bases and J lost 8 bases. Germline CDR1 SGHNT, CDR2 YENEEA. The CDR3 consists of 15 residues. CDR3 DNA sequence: TGTGCCAGCAGCGCGACAGGGTTCCCTGGGGAAAAACTGTTTTTT. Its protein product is CASSATGFPGEKLFF.

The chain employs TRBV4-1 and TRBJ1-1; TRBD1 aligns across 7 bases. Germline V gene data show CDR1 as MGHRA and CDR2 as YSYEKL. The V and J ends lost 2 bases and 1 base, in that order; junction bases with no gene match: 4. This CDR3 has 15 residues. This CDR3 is CASSQTGTANTEAFF. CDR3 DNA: TGCGCCAGCAGCCAAACCGGGACAGCGAACACTGAAGCTTTCTTT.

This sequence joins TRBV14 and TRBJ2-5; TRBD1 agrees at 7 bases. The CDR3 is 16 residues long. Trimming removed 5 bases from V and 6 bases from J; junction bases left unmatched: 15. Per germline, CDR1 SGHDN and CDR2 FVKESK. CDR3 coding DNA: TGTGCCAGCAGCTATACAGGGGCGGGTAAAGGGAAGACCCAGTACTTC. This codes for CASSYTGAGKGKTQYF.

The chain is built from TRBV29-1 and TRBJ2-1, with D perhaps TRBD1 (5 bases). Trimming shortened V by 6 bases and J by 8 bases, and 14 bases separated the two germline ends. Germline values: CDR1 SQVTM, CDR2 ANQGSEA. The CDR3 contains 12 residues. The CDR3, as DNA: TGCAGCGTCCGACAGAGCGCCGATGAGCAGTTCTTC. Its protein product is CSVRQSADEQFF.

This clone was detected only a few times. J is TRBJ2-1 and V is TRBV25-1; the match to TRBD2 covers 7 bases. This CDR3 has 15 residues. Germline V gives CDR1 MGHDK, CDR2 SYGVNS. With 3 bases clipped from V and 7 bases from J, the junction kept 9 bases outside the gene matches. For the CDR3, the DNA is TGTGCCAGCAGTGAGCCCGGCCTACTAGCGAATGAGCAGTTCTTC. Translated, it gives CASSEPGLLANEQFF.

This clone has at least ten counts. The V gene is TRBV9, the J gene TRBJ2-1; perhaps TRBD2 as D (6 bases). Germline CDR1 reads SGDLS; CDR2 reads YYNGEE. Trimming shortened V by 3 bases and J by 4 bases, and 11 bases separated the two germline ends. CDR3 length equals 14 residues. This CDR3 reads CASSGVSGYNEQFF. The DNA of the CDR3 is TGTGCCAGCAGCGGTGTCAGCGGGTACAATGAGCAGTTCTTC.

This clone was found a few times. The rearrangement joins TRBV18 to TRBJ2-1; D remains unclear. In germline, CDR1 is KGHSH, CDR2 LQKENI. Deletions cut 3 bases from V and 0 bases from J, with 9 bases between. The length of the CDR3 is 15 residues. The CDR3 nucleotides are TGTGCCAGCTCACCGGAGAGTAGCTCCTACAATGAGCAGTTCTTC. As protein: CASSPESSSYNEQFF.

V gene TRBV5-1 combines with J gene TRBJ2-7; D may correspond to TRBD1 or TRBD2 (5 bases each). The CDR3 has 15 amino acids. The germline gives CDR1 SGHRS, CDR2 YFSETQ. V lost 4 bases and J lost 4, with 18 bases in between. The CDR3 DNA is TGCGCCAGCAGCCAAGATTTCGGGGCCTGGTACGAGCAGTACTTC. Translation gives CASSQDFGAWYEQYF.

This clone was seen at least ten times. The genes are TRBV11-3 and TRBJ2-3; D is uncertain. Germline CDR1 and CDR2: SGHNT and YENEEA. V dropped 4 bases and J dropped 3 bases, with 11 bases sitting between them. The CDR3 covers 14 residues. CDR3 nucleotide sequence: TGTGCCAGCAGCTCCAACACCTTTACAGATACGCAGTATTTT. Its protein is CASSSNTFTDTQYF.

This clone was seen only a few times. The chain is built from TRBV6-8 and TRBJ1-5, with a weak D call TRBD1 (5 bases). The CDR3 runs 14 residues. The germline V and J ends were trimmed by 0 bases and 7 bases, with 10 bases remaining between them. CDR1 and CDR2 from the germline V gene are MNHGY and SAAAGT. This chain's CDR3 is CASSYSPGEQPQHF. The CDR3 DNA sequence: TGTGCCAGCAGTTACTCGCCGGGGGAGCAGCCCCAGCATTTT.

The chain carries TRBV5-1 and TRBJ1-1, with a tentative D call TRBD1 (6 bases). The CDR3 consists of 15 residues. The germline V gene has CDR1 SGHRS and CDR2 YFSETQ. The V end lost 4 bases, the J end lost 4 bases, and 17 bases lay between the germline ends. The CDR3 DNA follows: TGCGCCAGCAGCCCGCCCGGGGGGGCATCCACTGAAGCTTTCTTT. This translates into CASSPPGGASTEAFF.

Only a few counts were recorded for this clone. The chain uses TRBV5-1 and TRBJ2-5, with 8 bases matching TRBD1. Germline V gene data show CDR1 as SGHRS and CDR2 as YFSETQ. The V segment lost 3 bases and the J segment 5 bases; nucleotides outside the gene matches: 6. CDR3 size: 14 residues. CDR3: CASSSQGALETQYF. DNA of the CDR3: TGCGCCAGCAGCTCCCAGGGGGCGTTGGAGACCCAGTACTTC.

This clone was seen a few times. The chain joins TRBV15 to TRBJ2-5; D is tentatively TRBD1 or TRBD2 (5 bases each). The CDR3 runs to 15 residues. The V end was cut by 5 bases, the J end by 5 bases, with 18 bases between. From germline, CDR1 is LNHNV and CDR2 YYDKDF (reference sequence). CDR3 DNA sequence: TGTGCCACCAGCGGGTCTAATGGGGGTTGGGAGACCCAGTACTTC. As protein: CATSGSNGGWETQYF.

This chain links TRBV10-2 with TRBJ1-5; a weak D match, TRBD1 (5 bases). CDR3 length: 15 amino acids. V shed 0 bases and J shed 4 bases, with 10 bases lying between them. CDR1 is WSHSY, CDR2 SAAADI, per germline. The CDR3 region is CASSESSGSNQPQHF. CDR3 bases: TGCGCCAGCAGTGAGTCGTCAGGGTCGAATCAGCCCCAGCATTTT.

CDR3 in DNA: TGCAGCGTTGACCCCGTACAGGGGATAGGGACTGAAGCTTTCTTT. Encoded protein: CSVDPVQGIGTEAFF. The chain uses TRBV29-1 and TRBJ1-1, with 7 bases matching TRBD1. The CDR3 length is 15 residues. Germline V gives CDR1 SQVTM, CDR2 ANQGSEA. Trimming took 3 bases from V and 5 from J; bases not matched to a gene: 12.

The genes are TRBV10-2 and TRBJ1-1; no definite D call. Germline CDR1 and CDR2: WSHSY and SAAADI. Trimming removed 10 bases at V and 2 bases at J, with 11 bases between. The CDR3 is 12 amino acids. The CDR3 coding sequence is TGCGCCACCTCGACTGCCAACACTGAAGCTTTCTTT. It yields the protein CATSTANTEAFF.